This T cell receptor (beta chain) is from a study of cytomegalovirus exposure and HLA in healthy donors. Study-level findings and limits: Most TCR sequences were uncommon, yet certain public TCRs appeared in many donors.

Germline V gene sequence: CDR1 GTSNPN, CDR2 SVGIG (reference sequence). The CDR3 totals 14 residues. The V and J ends lost 2 bases and 8 bases, in that order; junction bases with no gene match: 8. Only in-frame clones appear in the TCRdb table, and some are missing; sequencing was by immunoSEQ multiplex PCR. Among some 170,000 clones, roughly 86% were seen once, and the ten largest hold less than 3.5%. Comments on this clone: Its antigen remains unknown.

This TCR was recovered from a man younger than 30 in good health and CMV-seropositive. This chain joins TRBV30 and TRBJ2-3; TRBD2 matches 9 bases. Sequenced input: PBMCs. CDR3 protein: CAWSRRGGSGTQYF. As DNA, the CDR3 is TGTGCCTGGAGTAGGCGGGGGGGCAGTGGTACGCAGTATTTT. The full variable domain, in which reference TRBV30 and TRBJ2-3 provide the parts outside the CDR3, is SQTIHQWPATLVQPVGSPLSLECTVEGTSNPNLYWYRQAAGRGLQLLFYSVGIGQISSEVPQNLSASRPQDRQFILSSKKLLLSDSGFYLCAWSRRGGSGTQYFGPGTRLTVL.